This T cell receptor (beta chain) is drawn from a study of graft-versus-host responses after intestinal transplantation. Across the whole study: Recipients had multivisceral, liver-intestinal, or isolated intestinal transplants.

The method was immunoSEQ multiplex PCR; TCRdb's version includes in-frame clones alone and lacks a portion of them. The sample holds around 100,000 clones, around 94% seen once. Comment on this clone: The antigen remains undetermined.

Germline CDR1 and CDR2: MNHEY and SVGAGI. The V and J ends lost 3 bases and 4 bases, in that order; junction bases with no gene match: 8. This CDR3 is built from 15 residues. This sequence originates from a human donor who was the organ donor for an intestinal transplant. The chain couples TRBV6-5 to TRBJ2-7, with 8 bases fitting TRBD2. Sequencing used unstimulated CD4+ T cells sorted from spleen or lymph node cells, obtained before transplant. The CDR3 here is CASSYSSGSCYEQYF. The CDR3 DNA reads TGTGCCAGCAGTTATTCGAGCGGGAGTTGTTACGAGCAGTACTTC.